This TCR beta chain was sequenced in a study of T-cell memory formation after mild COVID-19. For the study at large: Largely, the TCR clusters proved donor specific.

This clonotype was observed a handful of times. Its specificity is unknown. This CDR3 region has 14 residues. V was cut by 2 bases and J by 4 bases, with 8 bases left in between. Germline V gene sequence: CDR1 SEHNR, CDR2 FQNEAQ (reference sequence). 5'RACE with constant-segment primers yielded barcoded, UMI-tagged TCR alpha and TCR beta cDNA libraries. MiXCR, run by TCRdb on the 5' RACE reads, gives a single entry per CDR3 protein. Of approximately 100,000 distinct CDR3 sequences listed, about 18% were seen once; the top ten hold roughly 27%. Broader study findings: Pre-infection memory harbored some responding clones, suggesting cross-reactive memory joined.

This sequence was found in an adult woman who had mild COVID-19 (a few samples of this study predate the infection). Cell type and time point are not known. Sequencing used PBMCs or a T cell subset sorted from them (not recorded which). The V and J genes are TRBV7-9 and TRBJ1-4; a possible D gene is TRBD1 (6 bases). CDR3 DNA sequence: TGTGCCAGCAGCTTACAGGGGTTTAATGAAAAACTGTTTTTT. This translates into CASSLQGFNEKLFF.